The entry below describes one T cell receptor (beta chain). Its antigen is still unknown. Read data end 3 residues before the CDR3 end; the end is taken from the germline J gene. The data belong to a study of T cells in women clearing cervical HPV infection. Findings and limits, study-wide: Each sample's T-cell count was unknown, possibly confounding richness. Controls had more TRBV6-7 (0.16%) than cases (about 0.11%). Combining TCR richness with V gene abundances gave approximately 0.8 AUC.

The repertoire was sequenced with immunoSEQ multiplex PCR; TCRdb's copy has only in-frame clones and lacks some. The repertoire table contains around 30,000 clones. The germline V gene encodes CDR1 GTSNPN and CDR2 SVGIG (reference sequence). Trimming cost V 1 base and J 5 bases; bases outside gene matches: 5. The CDR3 contains 14 residues. The chain joins TRBV30 to TRBJ2-5; 9 bases line up with TRBD2. The receptor was derived from a woman aged 18 to 75 with a cervical HPV16 infection that either progressed to CIN3+ or cleared (not recorded which). The specimen sequenced was blood buffy coat. CDR3 protein: CAWSGTSVIETQYF. Incomplete CDR3 DNA: TGTGCCTGGAGTGGGACTAGCGTCATCGAGACC.